This entry lists 9 T cell receptor beta chains sequenced from one sample in a study of T cell responses to AZD1222 COVID-19 vaccine. Data came from immunoSEQ multiplex PCR; TCRdb stores just in-frame clones and leaves some out. The profile shows roughly 160,000 clones, 80% to 95% of them singletons. The sample consisted of peripheral blood, taken on day 0 of AZD1222 vaccination. The receptors were gathered from an adult in good health.

The rearrangement joins TRBV25-1 to TRBJ1-1; 7 nucleotides align to TRBD1. The V segment lost 8 bases and the J segment 1 base; nucleotides outside the gene matches: 4. Germline CDR1 is MGHDK and CDR2 is SYGVNS. CDR3 length: 13 residues. Written as DNA, the CDR3 is TGTGCCAGCCAACAGGGGCCGAACACTGAAGCTTTCTTT. It translates to CASQQGPNTEAFF.

The chain recombines TRBV27 with TRBJ1-2; possible D gene TRBD1, 5 bases. Trimming left V 1 base short and J 4 bases short, with 7 bases between. Germline lookup yields CDR1 MNHEY and CDR2 SMNVEV (reference sequence). CDR3 length equals 13 residues. CDR3 bases: TGTGCCAGCAGTTTATTGGGGGGCTATGGCTACACCTTC. It is translated as CASSLLGGYGYTF.

The chain links TRBV11-2 to TRBJ1-4; D call uncertain. V lost 2 bases, J lost 4 bases, and 11 bases lay in between. The CDR3 is 15 residues long. Per germline, CDR1 SGHAT and CDR2 FQNNGV. The CDR3 region is CASSLRLGNNEKLFF. The CDR3 region has the DNA TGTGCCAGCAGCTTACGTCTGGGAAATAATGAAAAACTGTTTTTT.

The chain is built from TRBV19 and TRBJ2-3, with 8 bases identical to TRBD1. J was trimmed by 4 bases and V by 3 bases; bases with no gene match: 9. Germline loops: CDR1 LNHDA, CDR2 SQIVND (reference sequence). The CDR3 contains 16 residues. The CDR3 spells CASSISSGGNSDTQYF. The CDR3 nucleotides are TGTGCCAGTAGTATTTCTTCAGGGGGCAATTCAGATACGCAGTATTTT.

The chain joins TRBV27 to TRBJ2-6; TRBD2 matches at 9 bases. The J segment lost 1 base and the V segment lost 5 bases, leaving 9 bases of the junction unmatched. CDR1 and CDR2 (germline): MNHEY, SMNVEV (reference sequence). This CDR3 region has 18 residues. The CDR3, as DNA: TGTGCCAGCAGTCTTCTAGCGGGATTTGTATCTGGGGCCAACGTCCTGACTTTC. Amino acids: CASSLLAGFVSGANVLTF.

V and J are TRBV7-6 and TRBJ1-5; 7 positions agree with TRBD1. The V segment lost 0 bases and the J segment 0 bases; nucleotides outside the gene matches: 5. Germline V gene data show CDR1 as SGHVS and CDR2 as FNYEAQ. This CDR3 is built from 17 residues. The CDR3 spells CASSLAGGTASNQPQHF. The CDR3 DNA reads TGTGCCAGCAGCTTAGCGGGTGGGACAGCTAGCAATCAGCCCCAGCATTTT.

The V gene is TRBV7-9, the J gene TRBJ2-2; 10 bases agree with TRBD1. The CDR3 runs 16 residues. The V gene's germline CDR1 is SEHNR and CDR2 FQNEAQ (reference sequence). V was pared by 5 bases and J by 4 bases, with 7 bases of the junction left unmatched. The CDR3 region has the DNA TGTGCCAGCAGCCCTCGGACAGGGGGAGGCACCGGGGAGCTGTTTTTT. Its protein is CASSPRTGGGTGELFF.

The chain combines TRBV3-1 (or the pseudogene TRBV3-2) with TRBJ1-5; no reliable D call. Trimming shortened V by 1 base and J by 3 bases, and 13 bases separated the two germline ends. Germline CDR1 and CDR2: LGHDT and YNNKEL (reference sequence). The CDR3 has 16 amino acids. The CDR3 protein is CASSQGHTTPNQPQHF. The CDR3 coding sequence is TGTGCCAGCAGCCAAGGCCACACAACCCCCAATCAGCCCCAGCATTTT.

This chain links TRBV5-1 with TRBJ2-5; 9 nucleotides match TRBD1. Trimming at V came to 5 bases and at J to 4 bases, leaving 9 bases not matched to a gene. The germline V gene has CDR1 SGHRS and CDR2 YFSETQ. The CDR3 sequence is 15 residues long. This CDR3 reads CASRATGGGRETQYF. The DNA for the CDR3 is TGCGCCAGCAGGGCCACAGGGGGCGGGAGAGAGACCCAGTACTTC.